What follows describes a single T cell receptor beta chain. These data originate in a study of blood T cell repertoires in COVID-19. Study-wide background: COVID-19 samples, acute and convalescent, were from the United States, Italy and Spain.

Original analysis: Nucleated cell number was recorded as an estimate derived from reference gene primer amplification. Some clones are missing from TCRdb's copy, which holds only in-frame ones; the method was immunoSEQ multiplex PCR. That table furnishes V, J and clone size, whereas the DNA furnished D and trimming. The sample has some 95,000 clones, about 85% seen once. V lost 5 bases and J lost 2, with 10 bases in between. Germline V lookup: CDR1 KGHSH, CDR2 LQKENI. The CDR3 contains 14 residues. Source material: peripheral blood. The chain recombines TRBV18 with TRBJ1-5, with unresolved D. The receptor comes from a man between 65 and 85 years old with acute or convalescent COVID-19. The CDR3 DNA reads as TGTGCCAGCTCAACCGGGGTAGGCAATCAGCCCCAGCATTTT. Translation gives CASSTGVGNQPQHF.